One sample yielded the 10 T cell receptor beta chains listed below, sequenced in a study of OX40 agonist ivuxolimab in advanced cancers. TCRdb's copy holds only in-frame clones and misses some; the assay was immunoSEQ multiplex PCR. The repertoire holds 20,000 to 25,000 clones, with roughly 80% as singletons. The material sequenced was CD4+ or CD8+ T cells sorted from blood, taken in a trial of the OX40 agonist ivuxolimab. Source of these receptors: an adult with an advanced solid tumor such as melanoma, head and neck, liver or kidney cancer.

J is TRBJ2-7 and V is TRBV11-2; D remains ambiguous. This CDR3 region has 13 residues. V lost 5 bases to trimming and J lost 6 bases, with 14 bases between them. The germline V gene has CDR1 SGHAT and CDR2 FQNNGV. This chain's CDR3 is CASSLNRILEQYF. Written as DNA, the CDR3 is TGTGCCAGCAGCCTCAACCGAATCCTCGAGCAGTACTTC. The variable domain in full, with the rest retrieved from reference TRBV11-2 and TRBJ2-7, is EAGVAQSPRYKIIEKRQSVAFWCNPISGHATLYWYQQILGQGPKLLIQFQNNGVVDDSQLPKDRFSAERLKGVDSTLKIQPAKLEDSAVYLCASSLNRILEQYFGPGTRLTVT.

CDR3 sequence: CASSWKGRGRREKLFF. The CDR3 DNA reads as TGTGCCAGCAGCTGGAAAGGCAGGGGGCGCCGGGAAAAACTGTTTTTT. The V call is TRBV11-2, the J call TRBJ1-4; TRBD1 matches 8 bases. CDR1 SGHAT and CDR2 FQNNGV come from the germline V gene. With 4 bases clipped from V and 8 bases from J, the junction kept 12 bases outside the gene matches. The CDR3 totals 16 residues.

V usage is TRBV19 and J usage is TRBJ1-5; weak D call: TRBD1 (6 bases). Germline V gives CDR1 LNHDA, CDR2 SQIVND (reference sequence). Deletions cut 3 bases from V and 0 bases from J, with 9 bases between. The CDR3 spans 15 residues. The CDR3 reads CASSILDSSNQPQHF. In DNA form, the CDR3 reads TGTGCCAGTAGTATCCTGGACAGTAGCAATCAGCCCCAGCATTTT.

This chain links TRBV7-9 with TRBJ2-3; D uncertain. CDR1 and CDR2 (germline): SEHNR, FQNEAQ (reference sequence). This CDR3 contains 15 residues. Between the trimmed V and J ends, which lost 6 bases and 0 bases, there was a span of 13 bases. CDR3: CASSDYRYSTDTQYF. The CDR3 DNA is TGTGCCAGCAGTGATTACCGGTATAGCACAGATACGCAGTATTTT. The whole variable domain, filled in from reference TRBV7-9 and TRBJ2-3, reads DTGVSQNPRHKITKRGQNVTFRCDPISEHNRLYWYRQTLGQGPEFLTYFQNEAQLEKSRLLSDRFSAERPKGSFSTLEIQRTEQGDSAMYLCASSDYRYSTDTQYFGPGTRLTVL.

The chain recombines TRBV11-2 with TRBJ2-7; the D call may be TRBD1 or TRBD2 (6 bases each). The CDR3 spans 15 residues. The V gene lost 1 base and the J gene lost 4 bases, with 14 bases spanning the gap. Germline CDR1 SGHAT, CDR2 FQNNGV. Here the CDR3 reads CASSLVGGTRYEQYF. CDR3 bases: TGTGCCAGCAGCTTAGTGGGGGGCACTAGGTACGAGCAGTACTTC.

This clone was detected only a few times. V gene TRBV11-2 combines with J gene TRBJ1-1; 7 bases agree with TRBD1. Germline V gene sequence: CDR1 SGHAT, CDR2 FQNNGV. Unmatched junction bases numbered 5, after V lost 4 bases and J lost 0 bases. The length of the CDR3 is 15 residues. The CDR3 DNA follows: TGTGCCAGCAGCTACCGACAGGGAATGAACACTGAAGCTTTCTTT. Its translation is CASSYRQGMNTEAFF.

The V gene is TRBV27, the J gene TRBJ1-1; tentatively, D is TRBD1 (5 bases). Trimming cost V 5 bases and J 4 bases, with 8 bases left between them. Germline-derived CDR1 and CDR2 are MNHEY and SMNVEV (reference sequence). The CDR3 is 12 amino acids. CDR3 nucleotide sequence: TGTGCCAGCAGTATGAGGGGCACTGAAGCTTTCTTT. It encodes CASSMRGTEAFF.

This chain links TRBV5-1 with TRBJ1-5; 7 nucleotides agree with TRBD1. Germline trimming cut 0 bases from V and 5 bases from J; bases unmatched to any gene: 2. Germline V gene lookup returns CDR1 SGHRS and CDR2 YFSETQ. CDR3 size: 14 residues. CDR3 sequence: CASSLGQGDQPQHF. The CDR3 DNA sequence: TGCGCCAGCAGCTTGGGACAGGGTGATCAGCCCCAGCATTTT.

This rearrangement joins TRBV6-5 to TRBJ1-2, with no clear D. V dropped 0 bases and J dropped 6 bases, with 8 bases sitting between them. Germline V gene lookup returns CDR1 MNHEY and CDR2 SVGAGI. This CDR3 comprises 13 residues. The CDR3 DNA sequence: TGTGCCAGCAGTTACTCGAGGGAGAATGGCTACACCTTC. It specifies CASSYSRENGYTF.

In nucleotides, the CDR3 is TGTGCCAGCAGCTACCTGGCGGATGAGCAGTTCTTC. Translated, it gives CASSYLADEQFF. The chain joins TRBV7-9 to TRBJ2-1; D ambiguous. Germline V gives CDR1 SEHNR, CDR2 FQNEAQ (reference sequence). This CDR3 is 12 amino acids long. Trimming shortened V by 4 bases and J by 8 bases, and 9 bases separated the two germline ends.